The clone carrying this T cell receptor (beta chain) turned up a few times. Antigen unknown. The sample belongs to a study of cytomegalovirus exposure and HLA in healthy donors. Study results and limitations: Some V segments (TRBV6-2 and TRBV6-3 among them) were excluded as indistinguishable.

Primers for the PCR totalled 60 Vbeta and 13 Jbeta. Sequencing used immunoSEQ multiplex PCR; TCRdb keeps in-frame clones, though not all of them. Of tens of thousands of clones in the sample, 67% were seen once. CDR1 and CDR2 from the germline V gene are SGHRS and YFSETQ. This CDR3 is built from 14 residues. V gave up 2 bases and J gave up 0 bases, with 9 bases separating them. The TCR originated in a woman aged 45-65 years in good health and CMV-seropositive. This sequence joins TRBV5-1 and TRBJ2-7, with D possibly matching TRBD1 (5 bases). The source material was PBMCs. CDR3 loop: CASSFDSYSYEQYF. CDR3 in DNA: TGCGCCAGCAGCTTCGACAGTTACTCCTACGAGCAGTACTTC.